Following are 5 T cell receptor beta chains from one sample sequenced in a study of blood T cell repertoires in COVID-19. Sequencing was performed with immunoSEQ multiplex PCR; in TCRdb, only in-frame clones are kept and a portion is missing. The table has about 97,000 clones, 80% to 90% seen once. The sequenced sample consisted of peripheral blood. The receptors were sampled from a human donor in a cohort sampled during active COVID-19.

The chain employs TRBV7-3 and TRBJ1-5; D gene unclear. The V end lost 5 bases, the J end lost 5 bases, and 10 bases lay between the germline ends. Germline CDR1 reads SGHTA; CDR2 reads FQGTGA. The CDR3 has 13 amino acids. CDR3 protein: CASSPSPDQPQHF. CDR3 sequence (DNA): TGTGCCAGCAGCCCCTCACCGGATCAGCCCCAGCATTTT.

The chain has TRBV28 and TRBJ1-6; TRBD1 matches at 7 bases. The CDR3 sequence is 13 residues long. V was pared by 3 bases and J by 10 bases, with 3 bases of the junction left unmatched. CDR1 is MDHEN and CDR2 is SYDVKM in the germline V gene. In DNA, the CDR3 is TGTGCCAGCAGTTTCGACAGGGCCTCACCCCTCCACTTT. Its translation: CASSFDRASPLHF.

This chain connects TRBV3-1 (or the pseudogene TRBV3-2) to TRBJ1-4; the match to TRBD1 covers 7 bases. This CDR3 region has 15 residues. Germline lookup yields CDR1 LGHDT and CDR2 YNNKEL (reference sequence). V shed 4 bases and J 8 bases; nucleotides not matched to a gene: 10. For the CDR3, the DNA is TGTGCCAGCAGCCTTTGGACAGGTGGACGAGAAAAACTGTTTTTT. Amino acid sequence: CASSLWTGGREKLFF.

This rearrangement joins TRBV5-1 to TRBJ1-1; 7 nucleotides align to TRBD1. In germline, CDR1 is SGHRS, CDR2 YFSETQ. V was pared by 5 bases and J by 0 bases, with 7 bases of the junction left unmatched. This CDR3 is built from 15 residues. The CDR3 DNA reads TGCGCCAGCAGTTACACCGGGACAGTGAACACTGAAGCTTTCTTT. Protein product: CASSYTGTVNTEAFF.

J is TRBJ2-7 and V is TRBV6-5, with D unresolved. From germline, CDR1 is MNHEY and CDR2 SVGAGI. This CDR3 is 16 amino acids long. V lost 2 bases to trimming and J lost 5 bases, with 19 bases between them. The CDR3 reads CASSYARGGVEDEQYF. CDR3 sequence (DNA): TGTGCCAGCAGTTACGCCCGAGGTGGAGTCGAGGACGAGCAGTACTTC.